This T cell receptor (beta chain) was found in a study of CD8+ T cells in alopecia areata. At the level of the study: Treatment comprised oral tofacitinib, 5 to 10 mg twice daily, in treated patients. Tofacitinib ran for 6 to 18 months before 6 months off drug.

Trimming took off 6 bases at V and 0 bases at J, with 15 bases between the two ends. CDR1 is SNHLY, CDR2 FYNNEI, per germline. The CDR3 length is 15 residues. Details on this clone: The antigen is not known.

Study-level results: Against the mouse data, patients shared TCRs less clearly, possibly for HLA reasons.

The sorting of PBMCs gave CD4+ and CD8+ T cells. Isolated RNA was reverse transcribed into cDNA used as the sequencing template. Profiling relied on immunoSEQ multiplex PCR, and the TCRdb table lists in-frame clones only, not all of them. The table has fewer than 200,000 clones, around three fifths seen once; the top ten hold 14% to 15%. The V call is TRBV2, the J call TRBJ2-7; TRBD1 might be the D (6 bases). This receptor was obtained from a human donor with alopecia areata. This specimen was CD4+ T cells sorted from blood, taken at week 0. CDR3 in amino acids: CASSADSIPSYEQYF. CDR3 DNA: TGTGCCAGCAGCGCGGACAGCATCCCCTCCTACGAGCAGTACTTC.